This TCR beta chain appears in the sequencing data of a study of blood T cell repertoires in COVID-19. Some clones are missing from TCRdb's copy, which holds only in-frame ones; the method was immunoSEQ multiplex PCR. This repertoire shows 150,000 to 200,000 clones, approximately 88% found once; its top ten account for roughly 4.9%. The CDR3 length is 15 residues. J gave up 6 bases and V 3 bases, and 4 bases lay outside the gene matches. Germline V CDR1 and CDR2: KGHSH, LQKENI. V and J are TRBV18 and TRBJ2-3; 12 bases are shared with TRBD2. This TCR derives from a man in his sixties or seventies who had been exposed to COVID-19. Sample: PBMCs or T cells enriched from blood (not recorded which). In DNA form, the CDR3 reads TGTGCCAGCTCACCTCGACTAGCGGGGGACGATACGCAGTATTTT. Its protein product is CASSPRLAGDDTQYF.